A single sample gave rise to the 17 T cell receptor beta chains below, sequenced in a study of T cells after posttransplantation cyclophosphamide. The naive gate required viable CD3+CD4+ or CD3+CD8+ cells with CCR7+CD45RA+CD45RO-CD95-CD27+CD28+ phenotype. Only in-frame clones appear in the TCRdb table, and some are missing; sequencing was by immunoSEQ multiplex PCR. The profile shows about 22,000 clones, roughly 97% of them singletons. The sequenced sample was naive CD4+ T cells sorted from PBMCs. These receptors were taken from a man over 45 in good health, CMV-negative, and a related stem cell transplant donor.

The chain is built from TRBV19 and TRBJ1-2; 9 bases align to TRBD1. V dropped 3 bases and J dropped 3; count of bases not matched to a gene: 5. Germline V lookup: CDR1 LNHDA, CDR2 SQIVND (reference sequence). The CDR3 contains 15 residues. The CDR3: CASSMWTGVDYGYTF. CDR3 coding DNA: TGTGCCAGTAGTATGTGGACAGGGGTTGACTATGGCTACACCTTC.

V gene TRBV6-1 combines with J gene TRBJ1-5, with TRBD1 identical over 8 bases. The CDR3 runs 16 residues. Germline V gene lookup returns CDR1 MNHNS and CDR2 SASEGT. The V gene end was trimmed by 0 bases and the J gene end by 7 bases; junction bases not matched to a gene: 8. The DNA for the CDR3 is TGTGCCAGCAGTGAAGCACCCAGGGGGCATCCCCAGCCCCAGCATTTT. This sequence encodes CASSEAPRGHPQPQHF.

This clone was seen only once. The chain recombines TRBV2 with TRBJ1-1; TRBD1 aligns across 7 bases. CDR1 is SNHLY and CDR2 is FYNNEI in the germline V gene. V lost 4 bases to trimming and J lost 6 bases; unmatched junction nucleotides: 8. This CDR3 comprises 14 residues. In DNA form, the CDR3 reads TGTGCCAGCAGTGGGGAGACAGGGTTAGCTGAAGCTTTCTTT. It specifies CASSGETGLAEAFF.

This clone was seen a single time. The CDR3: CASSPWASGGAYNEQFF. The CDR3 DNA sequence: TGTGCCAGCAGTCCATGGGCTAGCGGGGGGGCCTACAATGAGCAGTTCTTC. This chain uses TRBV27 with TRBJ2-1, with 12 bases matching TRBD2. This CDR3 region has 17 residues. Germline V lookup: CDR1 MNHEY, CDR2 SMNVEV (reference sequence). The V gene end was trimmed by 5 bases and the J gene end by 2 bases; junction bases not matched to a gene: 7.

The chain uses TRBV5-1 and TRBJ2-7, with D perhaps matching TRBD1 (6 bases). Looked up from germline, CDR1 is SGHRS and CDR2 is YFSETQ. The germline V and J ends were trimmed by 3 bases and 3 bases, with 10 bases remaining between them. CDR3 length equals 13 residues. The CDR3 spells CASSSLQGYEQYF. The CDR3 DNA follows: TGCGCCAGCAGCTCCCTACAGGGCTACGAGCAGTACTTC.

V and J are TRBV10-1 and TRBJ2-3; tentative D call: TRBD1 (5 bases). V was cut by 5 bases and J by 3 bases, with 12 bases left in between. The CDR3 is 14 residues long. Germline assignment: CDR1 WNHNN and CDR2 SYGVQD (reference sequence). This chain's CDR3 is CASSRDSATDTQYF. Written as DNA, the CDR3 is TGCGCCAGCAGTCGAGACAGTGCAACAGATACGCAGTATTTT.

The rearrangement joins TRBV7-9 to TRBJ2-1, with 15 bases identical to TRBD2. V trimming: 4 bases; J trimming: 6 bases; junction bases outside the gene matches: 7. Germline assignment: CDR1 SEHNR and CDR2 FQNEAQ (reference sequence). This CDR3 contains 17 residues. CDR3 DNA: TGTGCCAGCAGCTCGTGGACTAGCGGGAGGGCGTCCAATGAGCAGTTCTTC. Its translation: CASSSWTSGRASNEQFF.

V is TRBV5-4 and J is TRBJ1-3, with D possibly TRBD1 on 6 matching bases. Germline assignment: CDR1 SGHNT and CDR2 YYREEE (reference sequence). Trimming pared 5 bases from V and 0 bases from J, leaving 9 bases between. The CDR3 runs to 14 residues. The CDR3 spells CASSGGSSGNTIYF. The CDR3 DNA follows: TGTGCCAGCAGTGGGGGCAGCTCTGGAAACACCATATATTTT.

The chain employs TRBV10-3 and TRBJ1-6, with 7 bases fitting TRBD1. The CDR3 loop spans 12 amino acids. With V trimmed by 8 bases and J by 8 bases, 3 bases remained unmatched. CDR1 is ENHRY, CDR2 SYGVKD, per germline. The CDR3 protein is CAIGQADSPLHF. CDR3 bases: TGTGCCATCGGACAGGCAGATTCACCCCTCCACTTT.

V usage is TRBV21-1 and J usage is TRBJ2-7; the table's D call, TRBD2, has no DNA check behind it. TRBV21-1 constitutes a pseudogene. The CDR3 consists of 17 residues. The CDR3 region is CASSTSPEGCAAYEQYF. As DNA, the CDR3 is TGTGCCAGCAGCACCTCACCGGAGGGGTGCGCTGCCTACGAGCAGTACTTC.

The chain recombines TRBV29-1 with TRBJ2-5; TRBD1 matches at 7 bases. Trimming removed 7 bases from V and 4 bases from J; junction bases left unmatched: 6. The germline CDR1 and CDR2 sequences are SQVTM and ANQGSEA. This CDR3 contains 12 residues. CDR3 DNA: TGCAGCGGCGAGACAGGGCTAGAGACCCAGTACTTC. Translating gives CSGETGLETQYF.

Only one count was recorded for this clone. This CDR3 reads CASSFAAPSPQNEKLFF. CDR3 DNA: TGCGCCAGCAGCTTCGCGGCACCTTCGCCTCAAAATGAAAAACTGTTTTTT. The V and J genes are TRBV5-1 and TRBJ1-4; D is undetermined. The CDR3 runs to 17 residues. Trimming removed 2 bases at V and 5 bases at J, with 19 bases between. Germline CDR1 and CDR2: SGHRS and YFSETQ.

This chain joins TRBV2 and TRBJ2-7, with D perhaps matching TRBD2 (6 bases). In germline, CDR1 is SNHLY, CDR2 FYNNEI. CDR3 size: 13 residues. V dropped 9 bases and J dropped 2 bases, with 14 bases sitting between them. The CDR3 protein is CASFRDSTYEQYF. For the CDR3, the DNA is TGTGCCAGTTTCCGGGACTCCACCTACGAGCAGTACTTC. Drawing the rest from reference TRBV2 and TRBJ2-7, the complete variable domain is EPEVTQTPSHQVTQMGQEVILRCVPISNHLYFYWYRQILGQKVEFLVSFYNNEISEKSEIFDDQFSVERPDGSNFTLKIRSTKLEDSAMYFCASFRDSTYEQYFGPGTRLTVT.

V gene TRBV12-1 combines with J gene TRBJ2-5; the table calls TRBD1, which could not be checked here. TRBV12-1 is a pseudogene segment. This CDR3 is 13 amino acids long. The DNA of the CDR3 is TGTGCCACCGTGCAGGGTTTATTGGAGACCCAGTACTTC. Protein product: CATVQGLLETQYF.

The chain carries TRBV5-1 and TRBJ2-3; 10 bases agree with TRBD2. V lost 1 base to trimming and J lost 6 bases; unmatched junction nucleotides: 5. CDR1 SGHRS and CDR2 YFSETQ come from the germline V gene. The CDR3 contains 15 residues. The CDR3 DNA follows: TGCGCCAGCAGCTTGCCACTAGCGGGGTTGGATACGCAGTATTTT. The encoded protein is CASSLPLAGLDTQYF.

The chain combines TRBV15 with TRBJ2-3, with unresolved D. This CDR3 is built from 13 residues. Trimming took off 0 bases at V and 6 bases at J, with 7 bases between the two ends. From germline, CDR1 is LNHNV and CDR2 YYDKDF (reference sequence). CDR3 DNA sequence: TGTGCCACCAGCAGAGACCCGGGTGATACGCAGTATTTT. Its translation: CATSRDPGDTQYF.

The table lists this clone with a count of one. This chain links TRBV6-4 with TRBJ2-5; TRBD2 matches at 8 bases. This CDR3 is 14 amino acids long. The trim removed 10 bases at V and 3 bases at J, leaving 10 bases unmatched. CDR1 is MRHNA, CDR2 SNTAGT, per germline. Here the CDR3 reads CANMTSSGKETQYF. DNA of the CDR3: TGTGCCAACATGACGAGTAGCGGGAAAGAGACCCAGTACTTC.